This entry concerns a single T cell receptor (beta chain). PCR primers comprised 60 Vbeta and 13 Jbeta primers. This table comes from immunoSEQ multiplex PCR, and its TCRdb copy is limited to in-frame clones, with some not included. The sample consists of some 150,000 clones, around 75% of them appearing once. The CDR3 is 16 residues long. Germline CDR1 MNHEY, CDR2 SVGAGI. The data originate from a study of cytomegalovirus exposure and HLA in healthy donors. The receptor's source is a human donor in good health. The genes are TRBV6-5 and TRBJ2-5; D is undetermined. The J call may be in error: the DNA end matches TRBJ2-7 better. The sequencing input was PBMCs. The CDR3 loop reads CASSYSVVRSSYEQYF. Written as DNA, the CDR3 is TGTGCCAGCAGTTACTCGGTGGTTAGGAGCTCCTACGAGCAGTACTTC.